The T cell receptor beta chain described here comes from a study of T cells after yellow fever vaccination. This clonotype appeared a few times. What it binds is not known. The CDR3 has 11 residues. Germline CDR1 and CDR2: MNHEY and SVGEGT. V lost 6 bases and J 4 bases, leaving 3 bases between the germline ends. UMIs and a universal primer site were added when TCR cDNA was made by 5'RACE template switching. Via MiXCR, TCRdb re-called the 5' RACE reads, giving one row per CDR3 protein. The sample includes 500,000 to 650,000 distinct CDR3 sequences, less than 20% of them seen just once. The study's findings and limits: Overlap between CD4 and CD8 compartments was detected for a small share of clonotypes. Sorted repertoires could include abundant contaminating clonotypes from bulk cells. At around 95% for CD4 and approximately 88% for CD8, most primary-vaccination clones showed up again after the booster.

The sample was PBMCs, taken 4 to 6 days after the first yellow fever vaccination. This receptor was obtained from a man aged 18 to 35 who received the YFV17D yellow fever vaccine. This sequence joins TRBV6-2 or TRBV6-3 and TRBJ1-4; unclear D gene. This chain's CDR3 is CASRRNEKLFF. In DNA form, the CDR3 reads TGTGCCAGCAGACGTAATGAAAAACTGTTTTTT.